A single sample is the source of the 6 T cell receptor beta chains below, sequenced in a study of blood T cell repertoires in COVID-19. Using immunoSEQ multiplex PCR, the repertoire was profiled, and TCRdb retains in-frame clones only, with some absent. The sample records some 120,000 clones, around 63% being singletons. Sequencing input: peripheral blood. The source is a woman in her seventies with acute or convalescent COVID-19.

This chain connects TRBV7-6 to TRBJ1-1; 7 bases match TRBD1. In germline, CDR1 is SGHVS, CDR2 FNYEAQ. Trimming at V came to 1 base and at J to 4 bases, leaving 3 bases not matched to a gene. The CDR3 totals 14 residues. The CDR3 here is CASSLGQGSTEAFF. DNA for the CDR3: TGTGCCAGCAGCTTAGGACAGGGAAGCACTGAAGCTTTCTTT.

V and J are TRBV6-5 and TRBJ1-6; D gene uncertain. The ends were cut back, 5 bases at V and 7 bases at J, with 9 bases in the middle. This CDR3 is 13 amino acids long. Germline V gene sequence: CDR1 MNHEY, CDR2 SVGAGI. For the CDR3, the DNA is TGTGCCAGCAGTAGCACAGAGAATTCACCCCTCCACTTT. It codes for CASSSTENSPLHF.

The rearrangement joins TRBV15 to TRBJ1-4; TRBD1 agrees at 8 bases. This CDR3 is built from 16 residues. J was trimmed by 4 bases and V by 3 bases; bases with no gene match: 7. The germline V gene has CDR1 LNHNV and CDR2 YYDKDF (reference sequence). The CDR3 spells CATSRNRGARNEKLFF. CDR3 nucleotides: TGTGCCACCAGCAGGAACAGGGGGGCCCGTAATGAAAAACTGTTTTTT.

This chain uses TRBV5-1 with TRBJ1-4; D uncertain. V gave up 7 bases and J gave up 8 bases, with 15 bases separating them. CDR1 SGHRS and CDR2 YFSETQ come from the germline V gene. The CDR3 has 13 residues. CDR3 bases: TGCGCCAGCGCCGGGTCCACGCAGGAAAAACTGTTTTTT. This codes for CASAGSTQEKLFF.

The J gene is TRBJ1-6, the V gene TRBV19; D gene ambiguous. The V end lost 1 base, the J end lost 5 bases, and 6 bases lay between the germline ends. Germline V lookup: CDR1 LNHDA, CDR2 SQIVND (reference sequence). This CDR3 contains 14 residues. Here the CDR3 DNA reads TGTGCCAGTAGTATAGGAGGAAATAATTCACCCCTCCACTTT. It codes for CASSIGGNNSPLHF.

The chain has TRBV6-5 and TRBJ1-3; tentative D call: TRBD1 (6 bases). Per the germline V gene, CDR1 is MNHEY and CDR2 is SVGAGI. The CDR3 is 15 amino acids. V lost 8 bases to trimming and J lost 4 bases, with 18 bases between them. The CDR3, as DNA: TGTGCCAGCGCATTCGAGGGGGTCGCGGGAAACACCATATATTTT. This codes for CASAFEGVAGNTIYF.